The next 10 T cell receptor beta chains were all read from a single sample in a study of T cell responses to AZD1222 COVID-19 vaccine. Generated by immunoSEQ multiplex PCR, the TCRdb table keeps only in-frame clones and is missing some. The sample lists about 130,000 clones; approximately 91% were seen once. Sequencing was performed on peripheral blood, taken 28 days after the second AZD1222 dose. These receptors came from an adult who received the AZD1222 COVID-19 vaccine.

The chain links TRBV28 to TRBJ2-7, with 8 bases lining up with TRBD1. Germline-derived CDR1 and CDR2 are MDHEN and SYDVKM. The V segment lost 6 bases and the J segment 1 base; nucleotides outside the gene matches: 5. The CDR3 runs to 14 residues. CDR3 region: CASRLQGGSYEQYF. The CDR3 DNA follows: TGTGCCAGCAGACTACAGGGGGGTTCCTACGAGCAGTACTTC.

V is TRBV28 and J is TRBJ1-5; D gene unclear. Germline V gene lookup returns CDR1 MDHEN and CDR2 SYDVKM. The CDR3 consists of 13 residues. Deletions cut 11 bases from V and 0 bases from J, with 11 bases between. The chain's CDR3 is CAADFYSNQPQHF. CDR3 DNA: TGTGCCGCCGACTTCTATAGCAATCAGCCCCAGCATTTT.

The chain is built from TRBV19 and TRBJ1-3; D gene ambiguous. Germline V gene lookup returns CDR1 LNHDA and CDR2 SQIVND (reference sequence). Trimming pared 6 bases from V and 2 bases from J, leaving 8 bases between. The CDR3 totals 13 residues. CDR3 DNA sequence: TGTGCCAGTAGACCGGGAGCTGGAAACACCATATATTTT. Translation: CASRPGAGNTIYF.

The chain combines TRBV5-1 with TRBJ2-7, with 7 positions matching TRBD1. This CDR3 contains 17 residues. CDR1 is SGHRS, CDR2 YFSETQ, per germline. With 2 bases clipped from V and 2 bases from J, the junction kept 13 bases outside the gene matches. The CDR3 reads CASSLTGASPGPYEQYF. CDR3 nucleotide sequence: TGCGCCAGCAGCTTAACAGGGGCGTCTCCCGGCCCCTACGAGCAGTACTTC.

This chain connects TRBV5-1 to TRBJ1-4, with D perhaps matching TRBD1 (6 bases). The CDR3 spans 16 residues. Trimming left V 4 bases short and J 5 bases short, with 18 bases between. Germline V gene sequence: CDR1 SGHRS, CDR2 YFSETQ. The DNA for the CDR3 is TGCGCCAGCAGCGGGGCGCAGGGGTATAGGAATGAAAAACTGTTTTTT. Translated: CASSGAQGYRNEKLFF.

The CDR3 nucleotides are TGTGCCAGCAGTTCGGGGACAGGGGGCAATGAGCAGTTCTTC. Protein sequence: CASSSGTGGNEQFF. The V and J genes are TRBV27 and TRBJ2-1; TRBD1 matches 11 bases. The V and J ends lost 4 bases and 6 bases, in that order; junction bases with no gene match: 2. The CDR3 covers 14 residues. Germline CDR1 reads MNHEY; CDR2 reads SMNVEV (reference sequence).

The V and J genes are TRBV27 and TRBJ2-7; TRBD1 matches 10 bases. V gave up 3 bases and J gave up 3 bases; unmatched junction bases: 8. From germline, CDR1 is MNHEY and CDR2 SMNVEV (reference sequence). CDR3 length equals 16 residues. CDR3 coding DNA: TGTGCCAGCAGTTTTCTCTCGGGACAGGGGTTCTACGAGCAGTACTTC. As protein: CASSFLSGQGFYEQYF.

The CDR3 protein is CASSFLAGGPDEQYF. DNA for the CDR3: TGTGCCAGCAGTTTCTTGGCGGGAGGGCCAGACGAGCAGTACTTC. V usage is TRBV28 and J usage is TRBJ2-7, with 9 positions matching TRBD2. There are 15 residues in the CDR3. Per germline, CDR1 MDHEN and CDR2 SYDVKM. V trimming: 3 bases; J trimming: 5 bases; junction bases outside the gene matches: 8.

The chain is built from TRBV3-1 (or the pseudogene TRBV3-2) and TRBJ1-1; D call uncertain. Between the trimmed V and J ends, which lost 1 base and 3 bases, there was a span of 6 bases. The CDR3 covers 13 residues. Germline V gene lookup returns CDR1 LGHDT and CDR2 YNNKEL (reference sequence). CDR3 in amino acids: CASSQGDDTEAFF. DNA for the CDR3: TGTGCCAGCAGCCAAGGGGATGACACTGAAGCTTTCTTT.

V is TRBV11-3 and J is TRBJ2-1, with 8 bases fitting TRBD2. There are 13 residues in the CDR3. V shed 5 bases, J shed 8 bases, and the junction held 5 bases outside the gene matches. The germline CDR1 and CDR2 sequences are SGHNT and YENEEA. The CDR3, as DNA: TGTGCCAGCAGCCCCAGAGCGGGAGATGAGCAGTTCTTC. Amino acid sequence: CASSPRAGDEQFF. The full variable domain, with the rest looked up from reference TRBV11-3 and TRBJ2-1, is EAGVVQSPRYKIIEKKQPVAFWCNPISGHNTLYWYLQNLGQGPELLIRYENEEAVDDSQLPKDRFSAERLKGVDSTLKIQPAELGDSAVYLCASSPRAGDEQFFGPGTRLTVL.